What follows are 14 T cell receptor beta chains derived from one specimen sequenced in a study of blood T cell repertoires in COVID-19. Assay: immunoSEQ multiplex PCR; the TCRdb copy retains only in-frame clones and omits some. The sample has roughly 160,000 clones; just under 85% are singletons. Sequencing was carried out using peripheral blood. The receptors here all came from an elderly woman with COVID-19, enrolled during active disease.

V is TRBV3-1 (or the pseudogene TRBV3-2) and J is TRBJ1-2; 9 bases line up with TRBD1. Looked up from germline, CDR1 is LGHDT and CDR2 is YNNKEL (reference sequence). The CDR3 has 14 amino acids. The V segment lost 7 bases and the J segment 7 bases; nucleotides outside the gene matches: 10. The CDR3 region has the DNA TGTGCCAGCAACCCGGGACAGGGTCTTCGTGGCTACACCTTC. Translating gives CASNPGQGLRGYTF.

This chain joins TRBV28 and TRBJ1-1; D remains ambiguous. CDR3 length equals 12 residues. The ends were cut back, 11 bases at V and 0 bases at J, with 10 bases in the middle. CDR1 is MDHEN and CDR2 is SYDVKM in the germline V gene. CDR3 bases: TGTGCCTCTAGGCAGATGAACACTGAAGCTTTCTTT. Its protein is CASRQMNTEAFF.

The rearrangement joins TRBV5-1 to TRBJ2-7; 8 positions agree with TRBD2. CDR3 length: 15 amino acids. V lost 1 base to trimming and J lost 4 bases; unmatched junction nucleotides: 7. The germline V gene encodes CDR1 SGHRS and CDR2 YFSETQ. CDR3 DNA sequence: TGCGCCAGCAGCTTGAATGGTGCGGGAGGATACGAGCAGTACTTC. This codes for CASSLNGAGGYEQYF.

This clone was counted a few times. V gene TRBV6-5 combines with J gene TRBJ1-1, with unresolved D. In germline, CDR1 is MNHEY, CDR2 SVGAGI. This CDR3 has 12 residues. The germline V and J ends were trimmed by 5 bases and 11 bases, with 15 bases remaining between them. The CDR3 sequence: CASSSPGARAFF. CDR3 bases: TGTGCCAGCAGTAGCCCGGGTGCTCGGGCTTTCTTT.

The chain joins TRBV5-1 to TRBJ2-3; D is uncertain. Germline lookup yields CDR1 SGHRS and CDR2 YFSETQ. With 3 bases removed from V and 6 bases from J, the gap between germline ends came to 11 bases. This CDR3 contains 13 residues. The CDR3 spells CASSSSVGDTQYF. In DNA form, the CDR3 reads TGCGCCAGCAGCTCATCTGTGGGCGATACGCAGTATTTT.

V and J are TRBV9 and TRBJ1-2; D is unresolved. Germline values: CDR1 SGDLS, CDR2 YYNGEE. The V end lost 4 bases, the J end lost 9 bases, and 13 bases lay between the germline ends. The CDR3 totals 12 residues. As DNA, the CDR3 is TGTGCCAGCAGCCCCGTACGGGGAAGCTACACCTTC. Encoded protein: CASSPVRGSYTF.

V is TRBV3-1 (or the pseudogene TRBV3-2) and J is TRBJ2-7, with 8 bases aligning to TRBD1. V gave up 6 bases and J gave up 6 bases; unmatched junction bases: 10. The CDR3 contains 14 residues. CDR1 LGHDT and CDR2 YNNKEL come from the germline V gene (reference sequence). The chain's CDR3 is CASRLGQGLGEQYF. CDR3 DNA: TGTGCCAGCAGGCTCGGACAGGGCTTGGGCGAGCAGTACTTC.

The count of this clone is one. V is TRBV18 and J is TRBJ2-3; D remains ambiguous. V was shortened by 10 bases and J by 5 bases, with 22 bases between the two germline ends. Germline V CDR1 and CDR2: KGHSH, LQKENI. The CDR3 runs to 15 residues. The CDR3 loop is CATAPGQASRDTQYF. Written as DNA, the CDR3 is TGTGCCACTGCCCCAGGTCAGGCATCGAGAGATACGCAGTATTTT. Supplemented by reference TRBV18 and TRBJ2-3, the full variable domain reads NAGVMQNPRHLVRRRGQEARLRCSPMKGHSHVYWYRQLPEEGLKFMVYLQKENIIDESGMPKERFSAEFPKEGPSILRIQQVVRGDSAAYFCATAPGQASRDTQYFGPGTRLTVL.

This clone came up a few times. This chain links TRBV5-1 with TRBJ1-3; 8 bases fit TRBD1. The CDR3 is made up of 15 amino acids. CDR1 is SGHRS, CDR2 YFSETQ, per germline. With V trimmed by 2 bases and J by 3 bases, 4 bases remained unmatched. The CDR3 DNA is TGCGCCAGCAGCTTCGGACAGGGTGGTGGAAACACCATATATTTT. Translation: CASSFGQGGGNTIYF.

This chain connects TRBV6-5 to TRBJ1-6; the D gene is possibly TRBD1 (6 bases). The CDR3 sequence is 15 residues long. Germline V gives CDR1 MNHEY, CDR2 SVGAGI. The ends were cut back, 6 bases at V and 6 bases at J, with 15 bases in the middle. The CDR3 nucleotides are TGTGCCAGCAGCCGTGAAGGGGGTTCTAATTCACCCCTCCACTTT. Translating gives CASSREGGSNSPLHF.

The chain combines TRBV3-1 (or the pseudogene TRBV3-2) with TRBJ1-2; no clear D. This CDR3 comprises 12 residues. Between the trimmed V and J ends, which lost 1 base and 7 bases, there was a span of 7 bases. Germline V lookup: CDR1 LGHDT, CDR2 YNNKEL (reference sequence). CDR3 region: CASSQVTGGYTF. CDR3 sequence (DNA): TGTGCCAGCAGCCAAGTAACGGGTGGCTACACCTTC.

The V call is TRBV19, the J call TRBJ1-5; 7 positions agree with TRBD1. The CDR3 is made up of 15 amino acids. V trimming: 5 bases; J trimming: 4 bases; junction bases outside the gene matches: 8. CDR1 and CDR2 from the germline V gene are LNHDA and SQIVND (reference sequence). This CDR3 is CASSSLGTENQPQHF. The CDR3, as DNA: TGTGCCAGTAGTTCCCTAGGGACAGAGAATCAGCCCCAGCATTTT.

The table lists this clone with a count of one. The J gene is TRBJ2-7, the V gene TRBV6-5, with TRBD2 matching over 8 bases. Germline V lookup: CDR1 MNHEY, CDR2 SVGAGI. CDR3 length: 15 amino acids. V trimming: 7 bases; J trimming: 5 bases; junction bases outside the gene matches: 13. The CDR3 bases are TGTGCCAGCACAAGCCCCACGGGGGGGACGGACGAGCAGTACTTC. Encoded protein: CASTSPTGGTDEQYF.

The V call is TRBV9, the J call TRBJ2-7; the match to TRBD1 covers 8 bases. Trimming at V came to 4 bases and at J to 6 bases, leaving 15 bases not matched to a gene. The germline V gene encodes CDR1 SGDLS and CDR2 YYNGEE. The CDR3 is made up of 16 amino acids. The CDR3 loop is CASSPHQTGVNLEQYF. The DNA for the CDR3 is TGTGCCAGCAGCCCACACCAGACAGGGGTTAATCTCGAGCAGTACTTC.